A selection of T cell receptor beta chains follows, all from one sample in a study of shared T cell receptors in the human thymus. The method was immunoSEQ multiplex PCR; TCRdb's version includes in-frame clones alone and lacks a portion of them. The top ten hold about 0.01% of the sample, which has about 660,000 clones, more than 75% seen once. These data also formed part of another study, on human thymus T cells.

Sequenced input: thymocytes. These receptors all come from a boy under two years old with a congenital heart defect. Both conserved end residues are part of each CDR3. The order of the fields is CDR3 DNA, CDR3 protein, V gene, D gene, clone size, J gene. D genes are given only for firm matches. Clone size is not always given. Where it is, it says once, few, many or a class for expanded clones.

CDR3nt: TGTGCAAGTCGCTTAACGGACACCTGTGAGTCTGGCTACACCTTC
CDR3aa: CASRLTDTCESGYTF
v_gene: TRBV12-2
d_gene: -
abundance: -
j_gene: TRBJ1-2

CDR3nt: TGTGCCAGCAGCGCAGGAGGGACTCGCGGTTGGTACGAGCAGTACTTC
CDR3aa: CASSAGGTRGWYEQYF
v_gene: TRBV9
d_gene: -
abundance: -
j_gene: TRBJ2-7

CDR3nt: TGTGCCAGCGGGGGACAGTTCAGTAGCAATCAGCCCCAGCATTTT
CDR3aa: CASGGQFSSNQPQHF
v_gene: TRBV2
d_gene: TRBD1
abundance: -
j_gene: TRBJ1-5

CDR3nt: TGTGCCAGCAGCCAGAGACTAGCGGGAGGTCACTACGAGCAGTACTTC
CDR3aa: CASSQRLAGGHYEQYF
v_gene: TRBV4-2
d_gene: TRBD2
abundance: -
j_gene: TRBJ2-7

CDR3nt: TGCGCCAGCAGCCAAGAGGTAGCGGGAGGTCCCTACGAGCAGTACTTC
CDR3aa: CASSQEVAGGPYEQYF
v_gene: TRBV4-3
d_gene: TRBD2
abundance: -
j_gene: TRBJ2-7

CDR3nt: TGCGCCAGCAGCCAAGACCAGGGGGCGCATAGGACTGAAGCTTTCTTT
CDR3aa: CASSQDQGAHRTEAFF
v_gene: TRBV4-1
d_gene: TRBD1
abundance: -
j_gene: TRBJ1-1

CDR3nt: TGTGCCAGCAGCTTAGACGGGAGGCAAGGTGAGCAGTTCTTC
CDR3aa: CASSLDGRQGEQFF
v_gene: TRBV7-9
d_gene: TRBD2
abundance: once
j_gene: TRBJ2-1

CDR3nt: TGTGCCATCAGTGAGTCAGGGGTTGGCAATCAGCCCCAGCATTTT
CDR3aa: CAISESGVGNQPQHF
v_gene: TRBV10-3
d_gene: -
abundance: -
j_gene: TRBJ1-5

CDR3nt: TGTGCCAGCAGCGGGCCCGGACTAGCCTACGAGCAGTACTTC
CDR3aa: CASSGPGLAYEQYF
v_gene: TRBV9
d_gene: TRBD2
abundance: -
j_gene: TRBJ2-7

CDR3nt: TGTGCCAGCAGCCCTCGCGGGCAGCCTAACTATGGCTACACCTTC
CDR3aa: CASSPRGQPNYGYTF
v_gene: TRBV14
d_gene: -
abundance: -
j_gene: TRBJ1-2

CDR3nt: TGTGCCAGCAGTTCCAACAGGGGGCTCACTGAAGCTTTCTTT
CDR3aa: CASSSNRGLTEAFF
v_gene: TRBV27
d_gene: TRBD1
abundance: -
j_gene: TRBJ1-1

CDR3nt: TGTGCCAGCAGACTAACGAGCTCGGGGGGCTACACCTTC
CDR3aa: CASRLTSSGGYTF
v_gene: TRBV7-2
d_gene: -
abundance: -
j_gene: TRBJ1-2

CDR3nt: TGTGCCAGCAGTGCCACGACAGGGGTCGAGCAGTACTTC
CDR3aa: CASSATTGVEQYF
v_gene: TRBV2
d_gene: TRBD1
abundance: once
j_gene: TRBJ2-7

CDR3nt: TGTGCCAGTAGTATGGGGACTAGCGGGAGGCGACACAATGAGCAGTTCTTC
CDR3aa: CASSMGTSGRRHNEQFF
v_gene: TRBV19
d_gene: TRBD2
abundance: -
j_gene: TRBJ2-1

CDR3nt: TGTGCCAGCAGTTACTCGTTTATCAGGGAAGGCGATGGCTACACCTTC
CDR3aa: CASSYSFIREGDGYTF
v_gene: TRBV6-5
d_gene: -
abundance: -
j_gene: TRBJ1-2

CDR3nt: TGTGCCAGCAGCCGGACTAGCGGACCCTACGAGCAGTACTTC
CDR3aa: CASSRTSGPYEQYF
v_gene: TRBV14
d_gene: TRBD2
abundance: -
j_gene: TRBJ2-7

CDR3nt: TGTGCCAGCAGCGTAGCTACTGGACTAGCGGTTTACAATGAGCAGTTCTTC
CDR3aa: CASSVATGLAVYNEQFF
v_gene: TRBV9
d_gene: TRBD2
abundance: -
j_gene: TRBJ2-1

CDR3nt: TGTGCCAGCAGCTTCGACAGAGACTATGGCTACACCTTC
CDR3aa: CASSFDRDYGYTF
v_gene: TRBV7-9
d_gene: -
abundance: -
j_gene: TRBJ1-2

CDR3nt: TGTGCCAGCAGGAAGACGAGGTGGCTCTACGAGCAGTACTTC
CDR3aa: CASRKTRWLYEQYF
v_gene: TRBV27
d_gene: -
abundance: -
j_gene: TRBJ2-7

CDR3nt: TGTGCCAGCAGTGAAACAACGAATAGCAATCAGCCCCAGCATTTT
CDR3aa: CASSETTNSNQPQHF
v_gene: TRBV6-1
d_gene: -
abundance: once
j_gene: TRBJ1-5

CDR3nt: TGTGCCAGCAGCGTAGAAGCAGGGCTAGCAACTAATGAAAAACTGTTTTTT
CDR3aa: CASSVEAGLATNEKLFF
v_gene: TRBV9
d_gene: -
abundance: -
j_gene: TRBJ1-4

CDR3nt: TGTGCCAGCAGTGGACTCCGCCGAGAGACCCAGTACTTC
CDR3aa: CASSGLRRETQYF
v_gene: TRBV6-6
d_gene: -
abundance: -
j_gene: TRBJ2-5

CDR3nt: TGTGCCAGCAGCTTGGTACTAGCGGGCCTTCAAGAGACCCAGTACTTC
CDR3aa: CASSLVLAGLQETQYF
v_gene: TRBV7-9
d_gene: TRBD2
abundance: -
j_gene: TRBJ2-5

CDR3nt: TGTGCCAGCAGCTTAAGAGGCTGGAACACCGGGGAGCTGTTTTTT
CDR3aa: CASSLRGWNTGELFF
v_gene: TRBV7-2
d_gene: -
abundance: -
j_gene: TRBJ2-2

CDR3nt: TGTGCCAGCAGCTATCGGACTAGCGCGCCACAGCAGTACTTC
CDR3aa: CASSYRTSAPQQYF
v_gene: TRBV7-9
d_gene: TRBD2
abundance: -
j_gene: TRBJ2-7

CDR3nt: TGCGCCAGCAGCCAAATACCCGGGGGGAGTGGCAATGAGCAGTTCTTC
CDR3aa: CASSQIPGGSGNEQFF
v_gene: TRBV4-1
d_gene: TRBD2
abundance: -
j_gene: TRBJ2-1

CDR3nt: TGCGCCAGCAGCCAAGGCTCATCTCCCCCAGGTCGCAATCAGCCCCAGCATTTT
CDR3aa: CASSQGSSPPGRNQPQHF
v_gene: TRBV4-1
d_gene: -
abundance: -
j_gene: TRBJ1-5

CDR3nt: TGTGCCAGCAGTTCCCAGCGACTAGCGGGAGGGCCTAGAAAAGAGCAGTTCTTC
CDR3aa: CASSSQRLAGGPRKEQFF
v_gene: TRBV27
d_gene: TRBD2
abundance: -
j_gene: TRBJ2-1

CDR3nt: TGTGCCACCAGCAGAGATCAAACGGGAGGACACGAGCAGTACTTC
CDR3aa: CATSRDQTGGHEQYF
v_gene: TRBV15
d_gene: TRBD2
abundance: -
j_gene: TRBJ2-7

CDR3nt: TGTGCCAGCAGTTTCGGGGTCAATGGGCCCCAGCATTTT
CDR3aa: CASSFGVNGPQHF
v_gene: TRBV27
d_gene: -
abundance: -
j_gene: TRBJ1-5

CDR3nt: TGTGCCAGCAGCTTGGCCTGGGATAGCGGGAGGATTAAGGATACGCAGTATTTT
CDR3aa: CASSLAWDSGRIKDTQYF
v_gene: TRBV5-6
d_gene: TRBD2
abundance: -
j_gene: TRBJ2-3

CDR3nt: TGTGCCTGGAGTGTACGGGTAGCCATTGCTTACAATGAGCAGTTCTTC
CDR3aa: CAWSVRVAIAYNEQFF
v_gene: TRBV30
d_gene: -
abundance: -
j_gene: TRBJ2-1

CDR3nt: TGTGCCAGTAGTATCCCGCCTGGGACAGGGGGCCGAATGAACACTGAAGCTTTCTTT
CDR3aa: CASSIPPGTGGRMNTEAFF
v_gene: TRBV19
d_gene: TRBD1
abundance: few
j_gene: TRBJ1-1

CDR3nt: TGTGCCAGCAGCCCAGGCCCCACAGGGCAAGAGACCCAGTACTTC
CDR3aa: CASSPGPTGQETQYF
v_gene: TRBV6-5
d_gene: -
abundance: -
j_gene: TRBJ2-5

CDR3nt: TGTGCCAGCAGTTTCCGGCCCACTAGCGGGACCTCCTACGAGCAGTACTTC
CDR3aa: CASSFRPTSGTSYEQYF
v_gene: TRBV27
d_gene: TRBD2
abundance: once
j_gene: TRBJ2-7

CDR3nt: TGTGCCAGTAGTATAGAACAGGGAGTGAACACTGAAGCTTTCTTT
CDR3aa: CASSIEQGVNTEAFF
v_gene: TRBV19
d_gene: -
abundance: few
j_gene: TRBJ1-1

CDR3nt: TGTGCTAGCAGCTTGGGCCCGACAGGCCGTGAGGGTGAGCAGTTCTTC
CDR3aa: CASSLGPTGREGEQFF
v_gene: TRBV7-7
d_gene: -
abundance: -
j_gene: TRBJ2-1

CDR3nt: TGCAGCGTTGAGGGACAGGGGCGCGATGAAAAACTGTTTTTT
CDR3aa: CSVEGQGRDEKLFF
v_gene: TRBV29-1
d_gene: TRBD1
abundance: once
j_gene: TRBJ1-4

CDR3nt: TGTGCCAGCAGCACGACCTCGGGGTACGAAAAACTGTTTTTT
CDR3aa: CASSTTSGYEKLFF
v_gene: TRBV7-9
d_gene: -
abundance: -
j_gene: TRBJ1-4

CDR3nt: TGTGCCAGTAGTACCGGGGGGGTTGGGCGGAACACCGGGGAGCTGTTTTTT
CDR3aa: CASSTGGVGRNTGELFF
v_gene: TRBV19
d_gene: TRBD2
abundance: -
j_gene: TRBJ2-2